The 9 T cell receptor beta chains reported below all come from one sample, sequenced in a study of beta chain features in type 1 diabetes. The authors reverse transcribed all of the isolated RNA, so sequencing captured expressed TCRB transcripts. Assay used: immunoSEQ multiplex PCR; TCRdb lists only in-frame clones, some missing. The sample shows about 290,000 clones, 7% to 9% of them seen only once. Sequenced sample: central memory CD4+ T cells from blood. These receptor sequences come from a woman under 30 in good health.

The rearrangement joins TRBV4-2 to TRBJ2-1, with 12 bases matching TRBD2. The CDR3 is made up of 17 amino acids. The germline V gene encodes CDR1 LGHNA and CDR2 YNFKEQ. The junction had 1 base not matched to a gene; V was cut back by 0 bases and J by 1 base. The CDR3 protein is CASSQDLAGGSYNEQFF. The DNA of the CDR3 is TGTGCCAGCAGCCAAGACCTAGCGGGGGGGTCCTACAATGAGCAGTTCTTC.

The chain couples TRBV28 to TRBJ1-2; D may be TRBD1 (5 bases). The CDR3 length is 15 residues. Germline V lookup: CDR1 MDHEN, CDR2 SYDVKM. The V end lost 7 bases, the J end lost 2 bases, and 17 bases lay between the germline ends. This CDR3 reads CASITVDGGNYGYTF. CDR3 DNA sequence: TGTGCCAGCATCACAGTTGACGGGGGGAACTATGGCTACACCTTC.

In its sample, this clone was seen a few times. This chain uses TRBV7-2 with TRBJ2-3; 7 nucleotides match TRBD2. Germline trimming cut 3 bases from V and 4 bases from J; bases unmatched to any gene: 7. The length of the CDR3 is 15 residues. Looked up from germline, CDR1 is SGHTA and CDR2 is FQGNSA. CDR3 nucleotides: TGTGCCAGCAGCTTGGATGCGGGGGAATCAGATACGCAGTATTTT. It specifies CASSLDAGESDTQYF.

This clone was recorded a few times. V is TRBV4-3 and J is TRBJ2-7, with D perhaps matching TRBD1 (6 bases). V was trimmed by 0 bases and J by 5 bases, leaving 14 bases between them. The germline V gene encodes CDR1 LGHNA and CDR2 YSLEER. The CDR3 loop spans 15 amino acids. The CDR3 bases are TGCGCCAGCAGCCAAGAGACAGGTCCCTGGGACGAGCAGTACGTC. It codes for CASSQETGPWDEQYV.

The chain uses TRBV6-1 and TRBJ1-5; D may be TRBD1 (5 bases). This CDR3 spans 13 amino acids. The germline CDR1 and CDR2 sequences are MNHNS and SASEGT. With 7 bases removed from V and 3 bases from J, the gap between germline ends came to 10 bases. CDR3 loop: CASKGRLNQPQHF. The CDR3 nucleotides read TGTGCCAGCAAGGGACGGCTCAATCAGCCCCAGCATTTT.

The chain employs TRBV5-1 and TRBJ2-5; D not resolved. The DNA end is more similar to TRBJ2-7, so the J call may be wrong. The CDR3 has 13 residues. CDR1 and CDR2 (germline): SGHRS, YFSETQ. CDR3 loop: CASSLDSAREQYF. CDR3 DNA sequence: TGCGCCAGCAGCTTGGACTCGGCGCGCGAGCAGTACTTC.

This clone was seen only a few times. In DNA, the CDR3 is TGTGCCAGCAGGGTTTCTGCTAGCGGCTCCTACAATGAGCAGTTCTTC. This codes for CASRVSASGSYNEQFF. The rearrangement links TRBV7-9 to TRBJ2-1, with 7 bases fitting TRBD2. This CDR3 has 16 residues. The V and J ends lost 6 bases and 0 bases, in that order; junction bases with no gene match: 8. Germline-derived CDR1 and CDR2 are SEHNR and FQNEAQ (reference sequence).

This sequence joins TRBV29-1 and TRBJ2-1; 8 bases fit TRBD1. Germline loops: CDR1 SQVTM, CDR2 ANQGSEA. Losses at the gene ends were 8 bases for V and 10 bases for J; bases not matched to a gene: 10. The CDR3 contains 12 residues. CDR3 sequence reads: CSSGQAQWEQFF. CDR3 DNA: TGCAGCTCGGGACAGGCTCAATGGGAGCAGTTCTTC.

This clone was seen many times. The V and J genes are TRBV23-1 and TRBJ1-4, with D possibly being TRBD1 (5 bases). TRBV23-1 is treated as an ORF (open reading frame) with a function not yet certain. V was trimmed by 3 bases and J by 5 bases, leaving 13 bases between them. The CDR3 consists of 15 residues. The CDR3 DNA reads TGCGCCAGCAGTCAGACCGGGACCGGCAATGAAAAACTGTTTTTT. Translated, it gives CASSQTGTGNEKLFF.